These 7 T cell receptor beta chains were sequenced from one sample in a study of T cell responses to AZD1222 COVID-19 vaccine. Clones were read by immunoSEQ multiplex PCR, and TCRdb kept only the in-frame ones, dropping some. The sample carries 140,000 to 150,000 clones, 91% recorded once. The sequencing here drew on peripheral blood, taken 28 days after the second AZD1222 dose. The source of these receptors is an adult who received the AZD1222 COVID-19 vaccine.

This sequence joins TRBV9 and TRBJ2-7; 10 positions match TRBD2. Germline V gives CDR1 SGDLS, CDR2 YYNGEE. The ends lost 3 bases at V and 0 bases at J; junction bases unmatched: 6. The CDR3 has 16 amino acids. The CDR3 coding sequence is TGTGCCAGCAGCGCCGGACCTAGCGGGAGCTCCTACGAGCAGTACTTC. This encodes CASSAGPSGSSYEQYF.

The chain couples TRBV11-2 to TRBJ1-5; maybe TRBD1 (6 bases). Looked up from germline, CDR1 is SGHAT and CDR2 is FQNNGV. This CDR3 spans 16 amino acids. Trimming took off 1 base at V and 1 base at J, with 11 bases between the two ends. The DNA for the CDR3 is TGTGCCAGCAGCTTAGTAGGGGGTAGCAGCAATCAGCCCCAGCATTTT. Translation: CASSLVGGSSNQPQHF.

This chain uses TRBV19 with TRBJ1-1; no clear D. The germline V gene has CDR1 LNHDA and CDR2 SQIVND (reference sequence). This CDR3 is built from 16 residues. V was pared by 5 bases and J by 1 base, with 17 bases between. Here the CDR3 reads CASSPFRSGPNTEAFF. CDR3 coding DNA: TGTGCCAGTAGTCCCTTTAGGTCCGGTCCGAACACTGAAGCTTTCTTT.

The J gene is TRBJ2-5, the V gene TRBV3-1 (or the pseudogene TRBV3-2); 7 bases match TRBD1. Germline V gene lookup returns CDR1 LGHDT and CDR2 YNNKEL (reference sequence). V lost 1 base to trimming and J lost 3 bases; unmatched junction nucleotides: 5. The CDR3 is 15 residues long. The CDR3 region has the DNA TGTGCCAGCAGCCAAGTCAAAACAGGGGAAGAGACCCAGTACTTC. It codes for CASSQVKTGEETQYF.

The chain carries TRBV27 and TRBJ1-1; the D gene is possibly TRBD1 (6 bases). Between the trimmed V and J ends, which lost 1 base and 8 bases, there was a span of 17 bases. CDR3 length: 15 residues. CDR1 is MNHEY, CDR2 SMNVEV, per germline (reference sequence). The CDR3 protein is CASSLLSRGGSEAFF. CDR3 nucleotide sequence: TGTGCCAGCAGTTTATTGTCAAGGGGGGGATCAGAAGCTTTCTTT.

This chain joins TRBV10-3 and TRBJ2-3, with 11 bases matching TRBD2. The germline CDR1 and CDR2 sequences are ENHRY and SYGVKD. The CDR3 contains 16 residues. Germline trimming cut 1 base from V and 1 base from J; bases unmatched to any gene: 1. CDR3 region: CAISELGLAGTDTQYF. The CDR3 nucleotides read TGTGCCATCAGTGAGTTGGGACTAGCGGGCACAGATACGCAGTATTTT.

J is TRBJ2-5 and V is TRBV6-5, with 9 nucleotides matching TRBD2. Trimming cost V 6 bases and J 4 bases; bases outside gene matches: 0. In germline, CDR1 is MNHEY, CDR2 SVGAGI. CDR3 length: 12 residues. CDR3 sequence (DNA): TGTGCCAGCAGGCGGGAGGGAGAGACCCAGTACTTC. It is translated as CASRREGETQYF.